The entry that follows covers one T cell receptor (beta chain) sequence. The CDR3 is 13 residues long. Germline assignment: CDR1 SGHNT and CDR2 YYREEE (reference sequence). With 0 bases removed from V and 5 bases from J, the gap between germline ends came to 8 bases. MiXCR, run by TCRdb on the 5' RACE reads, gives a single entry per CDR3 protein. Here the sample spans around 63,000 distinct CDR3 sequences, under 20% being singletons. The data originate from a study of T cells of healthy individuals. The source of this sequence is a human donor in good health. The chain couples TRBV5-4 to TRBJ2-5; D is unclear. The CDR3: CASSLGARETQYF. In DNA, the CDR3 is TGTGCCAGCAGCTTGGGAGCGAGGGAGACCCAGTACTTC.